Listed below are T cell receptor beta chains from one sample, sequenced in a study of blood T cell repertoires in COVID-19. The repertoire was sequenced with immunoSEQ multiplex PCR; TCRdb's copy has only in-frame clones and lacks some. The sample holds around 340,000 clones; roughly 90% are singletons and the top ten take 7.1%. The sample taken for sequencing was peripheral blood. These receptors came from a woman aged 60-75 years with COVID-19, enrolled during active disease. Each CDR3 is given with its conserved first and last residue. A D gene is named only where the DNA matches it firmly. Size is omitted from some rows. Given values are once, few, many or a class for expanded clones.

-,TRBD2,TRBV10-1,TRBJ2-1,CASSSGLAGINEQFF,TGCGCCAGCAGTAGTGGACTAGCGGGGATCAATGAGCAGTTCTTC
few,-,TRBV5-1,TRBJ1-4,CASSLVEAGDGKLFF,TGCGCCAGCAGCTTGGTGGAGGCGGGGGATGGAAAACTGTTTTTT
-,-,TRBV5-6,TRBJ1-5,CASSLSGRNQPQHF,TGTGCCAGCAGCTTGTCAGGGAGGAATCAGCCCCAGCATTTT
-,-,TRBV2,TRBJ2-7,CASSADRTTPYEQYF,TGTGCCAGCAGCGCGGACAGGACTACCCCCTACGAGCAGTACTTC
-,-,TRBV11-2,TRBJ2-1,CASSPRSNLNEQFF,TGTGCCAGCAGCCCCCGATCGAACCTAAATGAGCAGTTCTTC
-,-,TRBV4-1,TRBJ1-2,CASTRFRGAREDGYTF,TGCGCCAGCACCCGCTTCCGAGGGGCGCGGGAGGATGGCTACACCTTC
-,-,TRBV9,TRBJ2-5,CASSVGPGVEETQYF,TGTGCCAGCAGCGTAGGACCAGGGGTTGAGGAGACCCAGTACTTC
-,-,TRBV6-5,TRBJ2-7,CASSMSGTYEQYF,TGTGCCAGCAGTATGTCAGGCACCTACGAGCAGTACTTC
-,-,TRBV7-2,TRBJ2-7,CASSLNPGSYEQYF,TGTGCCAGCAGCTTAAATCCGGGCTCCTACGAGCAGTACTTC
-,-,TRBV9,TRBJ1-2,CASSVAQGEDYGYTF,TGTGCCAGCAGCGTAGCACAGGGAGAAGATTATGGCTACACCTTC
-,TRBD1,TRBV18,TRBJ2-7,CASSPIDRGPNEQYF,TGTGCCAGCTCACCTATTGACAGGGGGCCAAACGAGCAGTACTTC
-,-,TRBV27,TRBJ2-3,CASSHRETKGYRTDTQYF,TGTGCCAGCAGTCACCGGGAAACAAAAGGGTACCGCACAGATACGCAGTATTTT
-,-,TRBV11-2,TRBJ2-7,CASSLGDSLSYEQYF,TGTGCCAGCAGCTTAGGGGACTCCTTATCCTACGAGCAGTACTTC